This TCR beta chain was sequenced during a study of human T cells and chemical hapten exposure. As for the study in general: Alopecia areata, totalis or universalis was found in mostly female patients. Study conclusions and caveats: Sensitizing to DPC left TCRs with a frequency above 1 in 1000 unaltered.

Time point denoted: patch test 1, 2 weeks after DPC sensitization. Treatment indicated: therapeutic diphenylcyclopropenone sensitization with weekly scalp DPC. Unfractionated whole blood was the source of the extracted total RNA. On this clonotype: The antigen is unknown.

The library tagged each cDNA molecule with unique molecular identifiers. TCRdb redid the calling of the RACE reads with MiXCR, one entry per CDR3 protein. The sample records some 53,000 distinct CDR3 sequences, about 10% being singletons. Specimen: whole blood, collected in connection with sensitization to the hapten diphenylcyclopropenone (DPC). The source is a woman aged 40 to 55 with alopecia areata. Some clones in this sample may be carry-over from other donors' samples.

For the CDR3, the DNA is TGTGCCAGCAGCCAAGATTTGAGGGGTGCCATGGGAGCTTTCTTT. Residues: CASSQDLRGAMGAFF. This sequence joins TRBV14 and TRBJ1-1; D may be TRBD1 (5 bases). Germline V lookup: CDR1 SGHDN, CDR2 FVKESK. The CDR3 is made up of 15 amino acids. V dropped 0 bases and J dropped 10 bases, with 18 bases sitting between them.